These 20 T cell receptor beta chains were all obtained from the same sample, sequenced in a study of human T cells and chemical hapten exposure. TCRdb processed the RACE reads anew with MiXCR; each CDR3 protein has one entry. In the table there are 85,000 to 120,000 distinct CDR3 sequences, more than 10% of which are singletons. Time point described: pre-sensitization, week 0. Indicated treatment: therapeutic diphenylcyclopropenone sensitization with weekly scalp DPC. The sequencing used whole blood, collected in connection with sensitization to the hapten diphenylcyclopropenone (DPC). The receptors were gathered from a woman between 45 and 60 years old with alopecia areata. Some clones in this sample may be carry-over from other donors' samples.

As DNA, the CDR3 is TGTGCCAGCAGCTTCGGACAGGGAAGCTCCTACGAGCAGTACTTC. This gives the protein CASSFGQGSSYEQYF. The chain recombines TRBV7-2 with TRBJ2-7; TRBD1 agrees at 8 bases. Unmatched junction bases numbered 4, after V lost 3 bases and J lost 0 bases. The CDR3 loop spans 15 amino acids. CDR1 SGHTA and CDR2 FQGNSA come from the germline V gene.

This clonotype was picked up a small number of times. The chain recombines TRBV2 with TRBJ2-1; 7 bases are shared with TRBD2. J was trimmed by 8 bases and V by 8 bases; bases with no gene match: 6. The germline gives CDR1 SNHLY, CDR2 FYNNEI. The CDR3 sequence is 12 residues long. CDR3 amino acids: CASGPGRDEQFF. The CDR3 nucleotides read TGTGCCAGCGGGCCAGGGAGGGATGAGCAGTTCTTC.

This clonotype turned up a few times. The DNA of the CDR3 is TGTGCCAGCAGTTTATACAGGGGGCCCAACTATGGCTACACCTTC. This gives the protein CASSLYRGPNYGYTF. The V gene is TRBV28, the J gene TRBJ1-2, with 9 positions matching TRBD1. The CDR3 length is 15 residues. J lost 2 bases, V lost 1 base, and 2 bases had no gene match. CDR1 is MDHEN and CDR2 is SYDVKM in the germline V gene.

This clonotype was picked up many times. The rearrangement joins TRBV5-1 to TRBJ2-7; D possibly corresponds to TRBD1 (5 bases). This CDR3 has 12 residues. CDR1 SGHRS and CDR2 YFSETQ come from the germline V gene. V gave up 0 bases and J gave up 5 bases, with 6 bases separating them. The CDR3 DNA reads TGCGCCAGCAGCTTGGGACAGCACGAGCAGTACTTC. Encoded protein: CASSLGQHEQYF.

J is TRBJ2-7 and V is TRBV5-4, with D unclear. Per the germline V gene, CDR1 is SGHNT and CDR2 is YYREEE (reference sequence). V shed 5 bases and J shed 1 base, with 13 bases lying between them. This CDR3 region has 14 residues. The DNA for the CDR3 is TGTGCCAGCAGGGTTTTTGGGCGATCCTACGAGCAGTACTTC. As protein: CASRVFGRSYEQYF.

CDR3 protein: CASIGVRLAGGGEQFF. CDR3 coding DNA: TGTGCCAGTATTGGGGTCCGACTAGCGGGAGGAGGTGAGCAGTTCTTC. The J gene is TRBJ2-1, the V gene TRBV19; 13 bases align to TRBD2. V dropped 7 bases and J dropped 9; count of bases not matched to a gene: 12. Germline values: CDR1 LNHDA, CDR2 SQIVND (reference sequence). The CDR3 totals 16 residues.

The chain carries TRBV18 and TRBJ2-4; 8 bases agree with TRBD1. Germline V gene sequence: CDR1 KGHSH, CDR2 LQKENI. Trimming at V came to 6 bases and at J to 0 bases, leaving 4 bases not matched to a gene. The CDR3 runs to 15 residues. The CDR3 nucleotides are TGTGCCAGCTCCGACAGGGGACTAGCCAAAAACATTCAGTACTTC. Translating gives CASSDRGLAKNIQYF. The full variable domain, its missing parts supplied by reference TRBV18 and TRBJ2-4, is NAGVMQNPRHLVRRRGQEARLRCSPMKGHSHVYWYRQLPEEGLKFMVYLQKENIIDESGMPKERFSAEFPKEGPSILRIQQVVRGDSAAYFCASSDRGLAKNIQYFGAGTRLSVL.

This chain connects TRBV6-6 to TRBJ2-1; D gene uncertain. This CDR3 is 11 amino acids long. Looked up from germline, CDR1 is MNHNY and CDR2 is SVGAGI (reference sequence). The V end was cut by 4 bases, the J end by 9 bases, with 7 bases between. The chain's CDR3 is CASSSTIEQFF. CDR3 DNA: TGTGCCAGCAGTTCGACGATTGAGCAGTTCTTC.

Only a few counts were recorded for this clonotype. The V and J genes are TRBV7-2 and TRBJ2-3; 11 bases are a match to TRBD2. Germline-derived CDR1 and CDR2 are SGHTA and FQGNSA. The CDR3 has 14 amino acids. Trimming at V came to 4 bases and at J to 5 bases, leaving 2 bases not matched to a gene. As DNA, the CDR3 is TGTGCCAGCAGCTACGGACTAGCGGGAGATACGCAGTATTTT. It codes for CASSYGLAGDTQYF.

The chain links TRBV7-9 to TRBJ2-3; perhaps D is TRBD1 or TRBD2 (5 bases each). V was clipped by 5 bases and J by 1 base, with 25 bases between them. The CDR3 sequence is 19 residues long. The germline CDR1 and CDR2 sequences are SEHNR and FQNEAQ (reference sequence). CDR3: CASSPPVRWGLGGTDTQYF. The DNA of the CDR3 is TGTGCCAGCAGCCCCCCAGTAAGATGGGGCCTGGGGGGCACAGATACGCAGTATTTT.

On this clonotype itself: No conserved phenylalanine or tryptophan is present at the end of the CDR3, so a read error is the likely explanation. The gene calls are TRBV3-1 and TRBJ2-1, with D perhaps TRBD1 (6 bases). The CDR3 is 12 residues long. The V gene lost 2 bases and the J gene lost 7 bases, with 6 bases spanning the gap. Per germline, CDR1 LGHDT and CDR2 YNNKEL (reference sequence). The CDR3 bases are TGTGCCAGCAGCCAAACAGGGAATGAGCAGTTCTTG. It is translated as CASSQTGNEQFL.

This clonotype showed up many times. V gene TRBV5-1 combines with J gene TRBJ2-5, with D perhaps matching TRBD1 or TRBD2 (6 bases each). V was pared by 6 bases and J by 3 bases, with 9 bases between. Germline CDR1 SGHRS, CDR2 YFSETQ. The CDR3 runs to 12 residues. The DNA of the CDR3 is TGCGCCAGCACAAGGGGGGAAGAGACCCAGTACTTC. Encoded protein: CASTRGEETQYF.

This clonotype was counted a few times. J is TRBJ1-6 and V is TRBV6-5, with D maybe TRBD1 (5 bases). The CDR3 sequence is 13 residues long. The V end was cut by 7 bases, the J end by 7 bases, with 11 bases between. Germline V gives CDR1 MNHEY, CDR2 SVGAGI. The CDR3 is CASKEQANSPLHF. CDR3 in DNA: TGTGCCAGCAAGGAACAGGCAAATTCACCCCTCCACTTT.

For this clonotype: A much larger clone lies a single base off, so this may be a read error. The chain carries TRBV4-3 and TRBJ2-7; D gene uncertain. Trimming stripped 1 base from V and 0 bases from J, with 10 bases between. The CDR3 consists of 15 residues. Germline V gene data show CDR1 as LGHNA and CDR2 as YSLEER. CDR3 residues: CASSQGIYISYEQYF. CDR3 nucleotide sequence: TGCGCCAGCAGCCAAGGAATCTATATCTCCTACGAGCAGTACTTC.

The chain combines TRBV6-2 or TRBV6-3 with TRBJ2-3; perhaps D is TRBD1 or TRBD2 (5 bases each). The germline V gene encodes CDR1 MNHEY and CDR2 SVGEGT. The CDR3 consists of 15 residues. Trimming cost V 2 bases and J 2 bases, with 11 bases left between them. CDR3 loop: CASSYRDRYTDTQYF. As DNA, the CDR3 is TGTGCCAGCAGTTACCGGGACCGCTACACAGATACGCAGTATTTT.

V usage is TRBV6-2 or TRBV6-3 and J usage is TRBJ2-7; D may be TRBD2 (6 bases). The germline V gene encodes CDR1 MNHEY and CDR2 SVGEGT. V was trimmed by 5 bases and J by 6 bases, leaving 20 bases between them. There are 15 residues in the CDR3. This chain's CDR3 is CASSRPRGGRFEQYF. In DNA form, the CDR3 reads TGTGCCAGCAGTAGGCCCCGTGGAGGGAGATTCGAGCAGTACTTC.

This clonotype was counted at least ten times. The chain links TRBV28 to TRBJ2-7; 9 bases are shared with TRBD1. CDR1 is MDHEN, CDR2 SYDVKM, per germline. V lost 8 bases, J lost 5 bases, and 4 bases stayed unmatched. This CDR3 contains 12 residues. The chain's CDR3 is CASGQGLDEQYF. CDR3 DNA: TGTGCCAGCGGACAGGGGCTAGACGAGCAGTACTTC.

The chain is built from TRBV3-1 and TRBJ2-1, with 12 positions matching TRBD2. Looked up from germline, CDR1 is LGHDT and CDR2 is YNNKEL (reference sequence). CDR3 length: 16 amino acids. With 6 bases clipped from V and 3 bases from J, the junction kept 6 bases outside the gene matches. DNA of the CDR3: TGTGCCAGCAGATCTGGACTAGCGGGATACTACAATGAGCAGTTCTTC. Translation: CASRSGLAGYYNEQFF.

The rearrangement joins TRBV29-1 to TRBJ1-1; possibly TRBD1 for D (6 bases). Germline values: CDR1 SQVTM, CDR2 ANQGSEA. V was cut by 8 bases and J by 4 bases, with 17 bases left in between. There are 13 residues in the CDR3. The DNA of the CDR3 is TGCAGCTGGGGCCAGGGGCGAAGCACTGAAGCTTTCTTT. Protein: CSWGQGRSTEAFF.

This clonotype has just a few counts. V gene TRBV25-1 combines with J gene TRBJ1-6; tentatively, D is TRBD1 (5 bases). Deletions cut 6 bases from V and 5 bases from J, with 8 bases between. CDR1 is MGHDK, CDR2 SYGVNS, per germline. This CDR3 has 13 residues. The CDR3 reads CASRQVNNSPLHF. The CDR3 nucleotides read TGTGCCAGCAGACAGGTTAATAATTCACCCCTCCACTTT. Filled out from reference TRBV25-1 and TRBJ1-6, the complete variable domain reads EADIYQTPRYLVIGTGKKITLECSQTMGHDKMYWYQQDPGMELHLIHYSYGVNSTEKGDLSSESTVSRIRTEHFPLTLESARPSHTSQYLCASRQVNNSPLHFGNGTRLTVT.